What follows are 29 T cell receptor beta chains derived from one specimen sequenced in a study of T cell responses to AZD1222 COVID-19 vaccine. Sequencing was performed with immunoSEQ multiplex PCR; in TCRdb, only in-frame clones are kept and a portion is missing. This table has about 190,000 clones, around nine tenths appearing once. Sample: peripheral blood, taken 28 days after the second dose of the MenACWY control vaccine. Source of these receptors: an adult who received the MenACWY meningococcal vaccine as a control.

The V call is TRBV6-6, the J call TRBJ2-3; TRBD2 agrees at 7 bases. Trimming removed 3 bases from V and 2 bases from J; junction bases left unmatched: 5. The CDR3 contains 15 residues. Germline CDR1 is MNHNY and CDR2 is SVGAGI (reference sequence). The CDR3 bases are TGTGCCAGCAGTTATGCGGGAGTGAACACAGATACGCAGTATTTT. This gives the protein CASSYAGVNTDTQYF.

CDR3 nucleotides: TGTGCCAGCAGCTTAGCCCCAGGTCGCGGGGGCTTCAATGAGCAGTTCTTC. Encoded protein: CASSLAPGRGGFNEQFF. The chain employs TRBV7-3 and TRBJ2-1; tentative D call: TRBD2 (7 bases). This CDR3 has 17 amino acids. CDR1 SGHTA and CDR2 FQGTGA come from the germline V gene. V was clipped by 2 bases and J by 6 bases, with 20 bases between them.

The table lists this clone with a count of one. The V call is TRBV6-1, the J call TRBJ2-2; D could derive from TRBD1 or TRBD2 (6 bases each). The CDR3 covers 15 residues. The ends were cut back, 0 bases at V and 8 bases at J, with 13 bases in the middle. The V gene's germline CDR1 is MNHNS and CDR2 SASEGT. CDR3 bases: TGTGCCAGCAGTGAAGCTCCGGGGGCCAGGGGGGAGCTGTTTTTT. Translated, it gives CASSEAPGARGELFF.

The chain is built from TRBV27 and TRBJ1-1; no clear D gene. The CDR3 extends over 14 amino acids. CDR1 MNHEY and CDR2 SMNVEV come from the germline V gene (reference sequence). V was pared by 7 bases and J by 0 bases, with 12 bases between. The CDR3 region is CASKIQTMNTEAFF. CDR3 coding DNA: TGTGCCAGCAAAATCCAGACTATGAACACTGAAGCTTTCTTT.

This clone has just a few counts. This rearrangement joins TRBV24-1 to TRBJ2-1, with 7 bases fitting TRBD1. V was pared by 4 bases and J by 4 bases, with 12 bases of the junction left unmatched. The CDR3 is 17 amino acids. The germline V gene has CDR1 KGHDR and CDR2 SFDVKD. The CDR3 spells CATSDPDRVEGYNEQFF. The CDR3 nucleotides read TGTGCCACCAGTGACCCAGACAGGGTCGAGGGATACAATGAGCAGTTCTTC.

The J gene is TRBJ2-1, the V gene TRBV19; 11 positions match TRBD2. This CDR3 has 13 amino acids. Per germline, CDR1 LNHDA and CDR2 SQIVND (reference sequence). CDR3 region: CASGTSGLNEQFF. The CDR3 DNA follows: TGTGCGTCCGGGACTAGCGGACTTAATGAGCAGTTCTTC.

CDR3 loop: CATRGTDSSYEQYF. In nucleotides, the CDR3 is TGTGCCACTAGAGGGACAGATAGCTCCTACGAGCAGTACTTC. The rearrangement uses TRBV10-3 and TRBJ2-7; TRBD1 matches at 7 bases. Trimming removed 10 bases from V and 0 bases from J; junction bases left unmatched: 9. The germline V gene encodes CDR1 ENHRY and CDR2 SYGVKD. This CDR3 has 14 residues.

The rearrangement links TRBV5-8 to TRBJ1-2; weak D call: TRBD1 (5 bases). Germline V gene lookup returns CDR1 SGHTS and CDR2 YDEGEE. The CDR3 length is 10 residues. Trimming took 1 base from V and 13 from J, leaving 8 bases between them. In DNA, the CDR3 is TGTGCCAGCAGCTTGAAGGGGTCCACCTTC. Its protein is CASSLKGSTF.

V and J are TRBV19 and TRBJ1-5, with D perhaps TRBD1 (6 bases). This CDR3 spans 14 amino acids. Germline V gene lookup returns CDR1 LNHDA and CDR2 SQIVND (reference sequence). The germline V and J ends were trimmed by 1 base and 7 bases, with 11 bases remaining between them. CDR3 bases: TGTGCCAGTAGTATAGGGGACACGAGCCAGCCCCAGCATTTT. Its translation: CASSIGDTSQPQHF.

This sequence joins TRBV28 and TRBJ2-7; 10 bases match TRBD2. With V trimmed by 5 bases and J by 4 bases, 14 bases remained unmatched. This CDR3 region has 17 residues. Germline CDR1 MDHEN, CDR2 SYDVKM. The CDR3 nucleotides are TGTGCCAGCAGTGTGGATAGCGGGAGGAGCGGTAGGTACGAGCAGTACTTC. Protein: CASSVDSGRSGRYEQYF.

This chain uses TRBV9 with TRBJ2-7; 8 bases agree with TRBD1. V shed 1 base, J shed 5 bases, and the junction held 5 bases outside the gene matches. The germline gives CDR1 SGDLS, CDR2 YYNGEE. This CDR3 comprises 14 residues. In DNA, the CDR3 is TGTGCCAGCAGCGTAACAGGGGGGTGGCACGAGCAGTACTTC. Residues: CASSVTGGWHEQYF.

The chain recombines TRBV7-2 with TRBJ2-2; possible D gene TRBD2, 6 bases. Germline CDR1 SGHTA, CDR2 FQGNSA. The CDR3 covers 17 residues. The ends were cut back, 1 base at V and 3 bases at J, with 15 bases in the middle. The CDR3 protein is CASSLGLGSGYTGELFF. The CDR3 DNA follows: TGTGCCAGCAGCTTAGGGCTCGGTAGCGGTTACACCGGGGAGCTGTTTTTT.

The chain has TRBV19 and TRBJ2-5, with TRBD1 identical over 8 bases. The CDR3 runs to 15 residues. Germline trimming cut 7 bases from V and 5 bases from J; bases unmatched to any gene: 12. Per the germline V gene, CDR1 is LNHDA and CDR2 is SQIVND (reference sequence). The CDR3 coding sequence is TGTGCCAGTACTGCGACTGGGACAGGTAGGGAGACCCAGTACTTC. This sequence encodes CASTATGTGRETQYF.

This chain connects TRBV7-9 to TRBJ1-3; D gene uncertain. Germline V gene data show CDR1 as SEHNR and CDR2 as FQNEAQ (reference sequence). This CDR3 is 12 amino acids long. V was trimmed by 6 bases and J by 8 bases, leaving 11 bases between them. The CDR3 is CASRRTLDTIYF. For the CDR3, the DNA is TGTGCCAGCAGACGGACCCTGGACACCATATATTTT. The whole variable domain, remainder taken from reference TRBV7-9 and TRBJ1-3, is DTGVSQNPRHKITKRGQNVTFRCDPISEHNRLYWYRQTLGQGPEFLTYFQNEAQLEKSRLLSDRFSAERPKGSFSTLEIQRTEQGDSAMYLCASRRTLDTIYFGEGSWLTVV.

The chain has TRBV9 and TRBJ1-3; D possibly corresponds to TRBD1 (5 bases). The germline gives CDR1 SGDLS, CDR2 YYNGEE. This CDR3 has 16 amino acids. The ends were cut back, 0 bases at V and 4 bases at J, with 14 bases in the middle. CDR3 protein: CASSVAPGWLGNTIYF. Here the CDR3 DNA reads TGTGCCAGCAGCGTAGCCCCAGGGTGGTTAGGAAACACCATATATTTT.

This chain uses TRBV12-3 or TRBV12-4 with TRBJ2-1, with 7 bases that match TRBD2. The V segment lost 4 bases and the J segment 6 bases; nucleotides outside the gene matches: 3. The CDR3 is 13 residues long. As DNA, the CDR3 is TGTGCCAGCAGTTCAGCGGGGCGCAATGAGCAGTTCTTC. As protein: CASSSAGRNEQFF.

This chain joins TRBV19 and TRBJ2-6; D is ambiguous. In germline, CDR1 is LNHDA, CDR2 SQIVND (reference sequence). This CDR3 comprises 16 residues. V lost 4 bases to trimming and J lost 0 bases, with 10 bases between them. The CDR3 spells CASSTMRPSGANVLTF. In DNA, the CDR3 is TGTGCCAGTAGTACGATGCGGCCCTCTGGGGCCAACGTCCTGACTTTC.

The rearrangement links TRBV7-2 to TRBJ1-1, with D unclear. Germline V gene sequence: CDR1 SGHTA, CDR2 FQGNSA. V was trimmed by 5 bases and J by 2 bases, leaving 15 bases between them. This CDR3 region has 15 residues. Here the CDR3 reads CASSPTTSRNTEAFF. The CDR3 bases are TGTGCCAGCAGCCCAACGACTTCGCGAAACACTGAAGCTTTCTTT.

The V gene is TRBV11-2, the J gene TRBJ1-4; 7 bases map to TRBD1. This CDR3 has 14 amino acids. The germline CDR1 and CDR2 sequences are SGHAT and FQNNGV. V gave up 5 bases and J gave up 6 bases; unmatched junction bases: 6. The CDR3 bases are TGTGCCAGCAGCGGCCGGGGACAGTATGAAAAACTGTTTTTT. It yields the protein CASSGRGQYEKLFF.

This clone was counted once. The chain couples TRBV9 to TRBJ1-4; D ambiguous. The V end was cut by 1 base, the J end by 2 bases, with 6 bases between. The CDR3 contains 14 residues. In germline, CDR1 is SGDLS, CDR2 YYNGEE. CDR3 coding DNA: TGTGCCAGCAGCGTAACGGGGACTAATGAAAAACTGTTTTTT. The encoded protein is CASSVTGTNEKLFF.

The chain carries TRBV6-2 or TRBV6-3 and TRBJ1-1, with unresolved D. Per the germline V gene, CDR1 is MNHEY and CDR2 is SVGEGT. Trimming removed 0 bases at V and 1 base at J, with 6 bases between. The CDR3 covers 14 residues. The CDR3 protein is CASSYSGENTEAFF. The CDR3 nucleotides are TGTGCCAGCAGTTACTCCGGAGAGAACACTGAAGCTTTCTTT.

The gene calls are TRBV7-2 and TRBJ2-2; TRBD2 aligns across 9 bases. The V and J ends lost 4 bases and 3 bases, in that order; junction bases with no gene match: 3. The CDR3 runs 15 residues. The germline V gene encodes CDR1 SGHTA and CDR2 FQGNSA. In DNA, the CDR3 is TGTGCCAGCAGCTGGTCTAGCGGGGACACCGGGGAGCTGTTTTTT. Translation: CASSWSSGDTGELFF.

The chain links TRBV4-2 to TRBJ2-1, with D perhaps given as TRBD1 or TRBD2 (5 bases each). V was shortened by 6 bases and J by 0 bases, with 15 bases between the two germline ends. This CDR3 is built from 16 residues. Germline V CDR1 and CDR2: LGHNA, YNFKEQ. CDR3 in amino acids: CASSFTGTSSYNEQFF. In nucleotides, the CDR3 is TGTGCCAGCAGTTTCACCGGGACGTCCTCCTACAATGAGCAGTTCTTC.

CDR3 amino acids: CASSLDRGRIAGNTIYF. CDR3 coding DNA: TGTGCCAGCAGCTTAGATCGGGGGCGGATAGCTGGAAACACCATATATTTT. The J gene is TRBJ1-3, the V gene TRBV7-6; tentative D call: TRBD1 (6 bases). Germline V CDR1 and CDR2: SGHVS, FNYEAQ. The CDR3 totals 17 residues. The V end was cut by 1 base, the J end by 2 bases, with 15 bases between.

The chain combines TRBV7-9 with TRBJ1-4; 7 bases are a match to TRBD1. The length of the CDR3 is 14 residues. The germline gives CDR1 SEHNR, CDR2 FQNEAQ (reference sequence). V trimming: 4 bases; J trimming: 8 bases; junction bases outside the gene matches: 7. The CDR3 reads CASSSGQLDEKLFF. CDR3 sequence (DNA): TGTGCCAGCAGCTCGGGACAGCTGGACGAAAAACTGTTTTTT.

This chain connects TRBV19 to TRBJ1-6, with 11 bases aligning to TRBD1. The V gene's germline CDR1 is LNHDA and CDR2 SQIVND (reference sequence). This CDR3 has 17 residues. The junction had 8 bases not matched to a gene; V was cut back by 7 bases and J by 3 bases. CDR3 residues: CASMRTGTGGYNSPLHF. The DNA for the CDR3 is TGTGCCAGTATGAGGACCGGGACAGGGGGCTATAATTCACCCCTCCACTTT.

This clone was counted once. V gene TRBV11-3 combines with J gene TRBJ2-7; D may match TRBD1 or TRBD2 (5 bases each). V lost 4 bases and J lost 7, with 11 bases in between. The germline gives CDR1 SGHNT, CDR2 YENEEA. The CDR3 loop spans 12 amino acids. This CDR3 is CASSSGPLEQYF. Here the CDR3 DNA reads TGTGCCAGCAGCTCGGGGCCCTTGGAGCAGTACTTC.

The V gene is TRBV3-1 (or the pseudogene TRBV3-2), the J gene TRBJ2-7; D may be TRBD1 (6 bases). V lost 11 bases and J lost 7, with 21 bases in between. Germline V lookup: CDR1 LGHDT, CDR2 YNNKEL (reference sequence). The CDR3 sequence is 13 residues long. The CDR3 DNA sequence: TGTGCCGCAGGGGCCCGTATTATGGGGGAGCAGTACTTC. Protein sequence: CAAGARIMGEQYF.

This chain uses TRBV30 with TRBJ2-3, with 8 bases fitting TRBD1. The CDR3 length is 16 residues. V was pared by 3 bases and J by 3 bases, with 11 bases of the junction left unmatched. Germline CDR1 and CDR2: GTSNPN and SVGIG (reference sequence). This chain's CDR3 is CAWSTIWDRRTDTQYF. The DNA of the CDR3 is TGTGCCTGGAGCACTATCTGGGACAGGAGGACAGATACGCAGTATTTT.